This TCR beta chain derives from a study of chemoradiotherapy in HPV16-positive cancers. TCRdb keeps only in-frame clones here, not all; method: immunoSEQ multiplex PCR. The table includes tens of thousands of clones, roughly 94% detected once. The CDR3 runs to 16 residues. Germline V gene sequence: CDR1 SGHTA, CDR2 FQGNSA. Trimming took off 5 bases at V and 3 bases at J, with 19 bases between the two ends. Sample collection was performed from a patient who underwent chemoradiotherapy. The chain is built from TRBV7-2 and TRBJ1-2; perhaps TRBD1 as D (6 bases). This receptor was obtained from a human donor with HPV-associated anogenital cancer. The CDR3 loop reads CASSPPAARGHYGYTF. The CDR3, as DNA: TGTGCCAGCAGCCCCCCGGCGGCCCGGGGGCACTATGGCTACACCTTC.